Listed below are T cell receptor beta chains from one sample, sequenced in a study of cytomegalovirus exposure and HLA in healthy donors. Profiling relied on immunoSEQ multiplex PCR, and the TCRdb table lists in-frame clones only, not all of them. The profile shows roughly 140,000 clones, approximately 78% of them singletons. Sequenced: PBMCs. These receptors were collected from a woman in her thirties or forties in good health and CMV-seropositive. CDR3s include the opening cysteine and the closing phenylalanine or tryptophan.

>TRBJ1-5|TRBV2
CASSEEGQRQPQHF
>TRBJ2-7|TRBV7-9
CASSSDRYSYEQYF
>TRBJ1-2|TRBV10-2
CASSDQNYGYTF
>TRBJ2-3|TRBV19
CASSTSGLATDTQYF
>TRBJ2-5|TRBV2
CASSARQGWSETQYF
>TRBJ2-5|TRBV27
CASSNSGAPLETQYF
>TRBJ2-1|TRBV4-3
CASSQERGNEQFF
>TRBJ2-7|TRBV25-1
CASRGTGASYEQYF
>TRBJ1-1|TRBV2
CASSEASSTRAFF
>TRBJ2-1|TRBV6-4
CASRKGAGGGEQFF
>TRBJ2-1|TRBV7-6
CASSSLGASSGGHEQFF
>TRBJ2-3|TRBV28
CASRRASGRRTDTQYF
>TRBJ1-1|TRBV6-6
CASSYPNAEAFF
>TRBJ2-1|TRBV7-9
CASSLRAGGKDEQFF
>TRBJ2-7|TRBV28
CASRMGGSSYEQYF
>TRBJ1-6|TRBV23-1
CASSHPGQGGSPLHF
>TRBJ2-5|TRBV4-1
CASSPGLAGRETQYF
>TRBJ2-6|TRBV19
CASSIDLSGLVGANVLTF
>TRBJ2-7|TRBV12-5
CASGCLRQGLGNEQYF
>TRBJ1-1|TRBV6-5
CASSYRTRTPGTEAFF
>TRBJ2-7|TRBV9
CASSVGAGGGEQYF
>TRBJ1-2|TRBV5-4
CASSLPGQEGGFGYTF
>TRBJ1-5|TRBV2
CASRTKRGRGSNQPQHF
>TRBJ1-6|TRBV7-9
CASSHGGDRYSPLHF
>TRBJ2-3|TRBV11-2
CASSFSGLAGGTDTQYF
>.|TRBV4-2
CASSQEWQGLNEQYF
>TRBJ1-5|TRBV28
CASSLGGLRTQPQHF
>TRBJ1-3|TRBV18
CASSPPDRVPGNTIYF
>TRBJ2-3|TRBV27
CASSIVPGLAGGPRGTQYF
>TRBJ2-7|TRBV11-2
CASSLDPGLAGRGEQYF
>TRBJ2-3|TRBV6-5
CASRGGAPDTQYF